Listed below are T cell receptor beta chains from one sample, sequenced in a study of cytomegalovirus exposure and HLA in healthy donors. Libraries were prepared by immunoSEQ multiplex PCR; TCRdb keeps only in-frame clonotypes and omits some of them. The table records approximately 110,000 clones, approximately 79% of them present only once. The material sequenced was PBMCs. The receptor source for this set is a woman aged 40-49 years in good health and CMV-seronegative. Each CDR3 is given with its conserved first and last residue. The D gene is left open where the match is weak. Clone size is stated in some rows and not others, as once, few, many or a class when expanded.

clone size	D gene	V gene	J gene	CDR3 protein	CDR3 DNA
few	TRBD2	TRBV2	TRBJ2-5	CASSVGTSGRETQYF	TGTGCCAGCAGCGTGGGGACTAGCGGGAGAGAGACCCAGTACTTC
-	-	TRBV4-2	TRBJ2-1	CASSQGPLGGTYNEQFF	TGTGCCAGCAGCCAAGGGCCGCTGGGAGGCACCTACAATGAGCAGTTCTTC
-	TRBD1	TRBV29-1	TRBJ1-5	CSAGQGPNQPQHF	TGCAGCGCCGGACAGGGTCCCAATCAGCCCCAGCATTTT
-	-	TRBV10-2	TRBJ2-1	CASSGGGGLTYNEQFF	TGCGCCAGCAGTGGGGGTGGGGGGTTAACCTACAATGAGCAGTTCTTC
-	TRBD2	TRBV5-1	TRBJ2-7	CASRLAGGGGALEQYF	TGCGCCAGCCGACTAGCGGGAGGTGGTGGGGCCTTGGAGCAGTACTTC
-	-	TRBV2	TRBJ1-4	CASSLQGTNEKLFF	TGTGCCAGCAGTCTTCAGGGGACTAATGAAAAACTGTTTTTT
-	TRBD1	TRBV28	TRBJ1-6	CASSLPGLTGDNSPLPF	TGTGCCAGCAGTTTACCTGGCCTCACAGGGGATAATTCACCCCTCCCCTTT
-	TRBD2	TRBV7-9	TRBJ2-7	CASSLPLAEVYEQYF	TGTGCCAGCAGCTTACCGCTAGCGGAGGTGTACGAGCAGTACTTC
-	-	TRBV7-2	TRBJ2-2	CASSDGTSRELFF	TGTGCCAGCAGCGACGGGACTTCCCGGGAGCTGTTTTTT
-	TRBD1	TRBV5-5	TRBJ1-2	CASSEWDRSRSGYTF	TGTGCCAGCAGCGAGTGGGACAGGTCCAGGTCTGGCTACACCTTC
-	TRBD1	TRBV2	TRBJ1-2	CASRDRGYGYTF	TGTGCCAGCAGGGACAGGGGCTATGGCTACACCTTC
once	TRBD2	TRBV9	TRBJ2-1	CASSVSGLADSYNEQFF	TGTGCCAGCAGCGTCTCGGGACTAGCGGACTCCTACAATGAGCAGTTCTTC
-	-	TRBV18	TRBJ2-5	CASSREVGETQYF	TGTGCCAGCTCAAGGGAGGTCGGAGAGACCCAGTACTTC
once	-	TRBV25-1	TRBJ1-5	CASSDARGASNQPQHF	TGTGCCAGCAGTGATGCCCGGGGGGCTAGCAATCAGCCCCAGCATTTT
-	TRBD1	TRBV9	TRBJ1-1	CASSPRRGTGATTEAFF	TGTGCCAGCAGCCCCCGTAGGGGGACAGGGGCAACCACTGAAGCTTTCTTT
few	-	TRBV25-1	TRBJ2-7	CARDTGPSGLYEQYF	TGTGCCAGGGACACCGGACCCTCAGGCCTCTACGAGCAGTACTTC
-	TRBD2	TRBV11-2	TRBJ2-1	CASSFLTSGKGRNEQFF	TGTGCCAGCAGCTTCTTGACTAGCGGGAAAGGGCGCAATGAGCAGTTCTTC
-	-	TRBV7-9	TRBJ2-1	CASSLGSTYNEQFF	TGTGCCAGCAGCTTAGGGTCTACCTACAATGAGCAGTTCTTC
-	-	TRBV9	TRBJ2-7	CASSVRFEDEQYF	TGTGCCAGCAGCGTCCGTTTTGAGGACGAGCAGTACTTC
-	TRBD1	TRBV10-3	TRBJ1-5	CAISGQGTNQPQHF	TGTGCCATCAGTGGACAGGGGACTAATCAGCCCCAGCATTTT
-	TRBD1	TRBV18	TRBJ1-4	CASSSDRGEKLFF	TGTGCCAGCTCATCGGACAGGGGGGAAAAACTGTTTTTT
-	TRBD2	TRBV28	TRBJ2-1	CASSLYAGDKEQFF	TGTGCCAGCAGTTTATATGCGGGAGATAAGGAGCAGTTCTTC
few	-	TRBV19	TRBJ2-3	CASSSVTDTQYF	TGTGCCAGTAGTAGCGTAACAGATACGCAGTATTTT
-	-	TRBV11-3	TRBJ2-3	CASSASATDTQYF	TGTGCCAGCAGCGCTAGCGCTACTGATACGCAGTATTTT
-	-	TRBV19	TRBJ1-5	CASSPRGADSNQPQHF	TGTGCCAGTAGTCCCCGGGGGGCCGATAGCAATCAGCCCCAGCATTTT
-	-	TRBV10-3	TRBJ1-1	CATRQPRNTEAFF	TGTGCCACCCGACAACCTCGGAACACTGAAGCTTTCTTT
-	-	TRBV6-1	TRBJ2-1	CASSRLSSYNEQFF	TGTGCCAGCAGCCGATTGAGCTCCTACAATGAGCAGTTCTTC
-	TRBD1	TRBV28	TRBJ1-4	CASTRQGDEKLFF	TGTGCCAGCACCCGACAGGGGGATGAAAAACTGTTTTTT
-	-	TRBV10-3	TRBJ1-2	CAIRVEPRYGYTF	TGTGCCATCAGGGTGGAGCCTAGGTATGGCTACACCTTC
-	TRBD2	TRBV28	TRBJ2-7	CASRKRAYSGGSSYEQYF	TGTGCCAGCAGAAAACGGGCCTATAGCGGGGGAAGCTCCTACGAGCAGTACTTC
-	-	TRBV19	TRBJ1-1	CASSILGSNTEAFF	TGTGCCAGTAGTATCTTGGGCTCGAACACTGAAGCTTTCTTT
-	-	TRBV5-1	TRBJ2-5	CASSLQWAQETQYF	TGCGCCAGCAGCTTACAGTGGGCTCAAGAGACCCAGTACTTC
-	-	TRBV19	TRBJ1-4	CASSMQGSLGPYATNEKLFF	TGTGCCAGTAGTATGCAGGGGTCGCTGGGGCCTTATGCAACTAATGAAAAACTGTTTTTT
once	-	TRBV29-1	TRBJ1-1	CSALGGALAFF	TGCAGCGCCCTAGGGGGTGCTCTGGCTTTCTTT
-	-	TRBV6-5	TRBJ1-1	CASSPLNTQNTEAFF	TGTGCCAGCAGCCCCTTAAATACACAGAACACTGAAGCTTTCTTT
-	-	TRBV5-1	TRBJ2-1	CASSRRDQTYEQFF	TGCGCCAGCAGCCGCCGAGACCAGACATATGAGCAGTTCTTC
-	-	TRBV7-8	TRBJ1-5	CASSLGGSSGQPQHF	TGTGCCAGCAGCTTAGGCGGGTCCTCGGGACAGCCCCAGCATTTT
-	TRBD1	TRBV6-4	TRBJ2-7	CASSALFRDRAHLEQYF	TGTGCCAGCAGTGCCCTTTTTCGGGACAGGGCCCATCTCGAGCAGTACTTC
-	TRBD1	TRBV7-2	TRBJ2-5	CASSLGQGVGTQYF	TGTGCCAGCAGCTTGGGACAGGGGGTCGGGACCCAGTACTTC
-	TRBD2	TRBV28	TRBJ2-2	CASSTPGGGTGELFF	TGTGCCAGCAGTACCCCTGGCGGGGGAACCGGGGAGCTGTTTTTT
-	TRBD2	TRBV10-3	TRBJ2-3	CAISDTSGPRDTQYF	TGTGCCATCAGTGATACTAGCGGTCCGAGAGATACGCAGTATTTT
-	-	TRBV5-4	TRBJ2-1	CASSLGPSSPLNEQFF	TGTGCCAGCAGCTTGGGTCCTAGTAGCCCCCTCAATGAGCAGTTCTTC
few	TRBD1	TRBV30	TRBJ2-2	CAWSLRGPAAGELFF	TGTGCCTGGAGCCTCAGGGGGCCGGCGGCCGGGGAGCTGTTTTTT
-	-	TRBV11-2	TRBJ1-2	CASSLGQRGYGYTF	TGTGCCAGCAGCTTAGGACAGCGCGGCTATGGCTACACCTTC
-	TRBD1	TRBV28	TRBJ1-1	CASSLTGQAVGAFF	TGTGCCAGCAGTCTAACAGGACAGGCCGTTGGAGCTTTCTTT
once	-	TRBV4-3	TRBJ2-1	CASSPQGLYGEQFF	TGCGCCAGCAGCCCCCAGGGTCTTTACGGTGAGCAGTTCTTC
-	-	TRBV7-8	TRBJ1-5	CASSLGAAQPQHF	TGTGCCAGCAGCTTAGGGGCCGCGCAGCCCCAGCATTTT
-	TRBD1	TRBV7-9	TRBJ2-7	CSSSWSGTGQGEQYF	TGTTCCAGCAGCTGGAGCGGGACAGGGCAAGGCGAGCAGTACTTC
-	-	TRBV12-5	TRBJ2-5	CASERPQETQYF	TGTGCTAGTGAGCGGCCCCAAGAGACCCAGTACTTC
-	TRBD2	TRBV11-3	TRBJ2-3	CASSFGGGPTDTQYF	TGTGCCAGCAGCTTCGGCGGGGGGCCCACAGATACGCAGTATTTT
-	-	TRBV18	TRBJ1-1	CASSPPQAMNTEAFF	TGTGCCAGCTCACCACCGCAAGCTATGAACACTGAAGCTTTCTTT
-	-	TRBV7-2	TRBJ2-7	CASSPPTSYEQYF	TGTGCCAGCAGCCCTCCGACTAGCTACGAGCAGTACTTC
-	-	TRBV9	TRBJ2-1	CASSVDQGRHNEQFF	TGTGCCAGCAGCGTAGACCAGGGGCGGCACAATGAGCAGTTCTTC
-	TRBD2	TRBV28	TRBJ2-2	CASRTSGAGELFF	TGTGCCAGCAGGACTAGCGGGGCCGGGGAGCTGTTTTTT
-	-	TRBV7-6	TRBJ2-5	CASSHRGARSETQYF	TGTGCCAGCAGCCATCGGGGGGCTAGAAGCGAGACCCAGTACTTC
-	-	TRBV30	TRBJ1-2	CAWSPTDFYGYTF	TGTGCCTGGAGTCCGACAGACTTCTATGGCTACACCTTC
-	TRBD1	TRBV19	TRBJ1-1	CASSMDRVDTEAFF	TGTGCCAGTAGTATGGACAGGGTTGACACTGAAGCTTTCTTT